Below are 3 T cell receptor beta chains sequenced from a single sample in a study of blood T cell repertoires in COVID-19. Method: immunoSEQ multiplex PCR; TCRdb's copy keeps in-frame clones and lacks some. This table has under 300,000 clones, 70% to 85% appearing once. Sequencing used peripheral blood. The source of these receptors is a woman aged 40 to 50 with active or convalescent COVID-19.

The count of this clone is one. The chain combines TRBV27 with TRBJ1-6; D perhaps matches TRBD1 (5 bases). The length of the CDR3 is 15 residues. Looked up from germline, CDR1 is MNHEY and CDR2 is SMNVEV (reference sequence). V was cut by 0 bases and J by 12 bases, with 15 bases left in between. The CDR3 coding sequence is TGTGCCAGCAGTTTATCAAAGGGGTTAGCTTTACCCCTCCACTTT. Its protein product is CASSLSKGLALPLHF.

The chain employs TRBV7-2 and TRBJ1-1; D unclear. The CDR3 contains 14 residues. Trimming cost V 5 bases and J 4 bases, with 14 bases left between them. Looked up from germline, CDR1 is SGHTA and CDR2 is FQGNSA. The chain's CDR3 is CASSRGSGSTEAFF. CDR3 DNA sequence: TGTGCCAGCAGCCGGGGATCCGGGAGCACTGAAGCTTTCTTT.

V is TRBV7-6 and J is TRBJ1-1; the D is unclear. The CDR3 spans 15 residues. Germline V gene data show CDR1 as SGHVS and CDR2 as FNYEAQ. V lost 1 base, J lost 3 bases, and 12 bases lay in between. The CDR3 bases are TGTGCCAGCAGCTTAGGCGGGGTCCACGACACTGAAGCTTTCTTT. It encodes CASSLGGVHDTEAFF. Filled out from reference TRBV7-6 and TRBJ1-1, the complete variable domain reads GAGVSQSPRYKVTKRGQDVALRCDPISGHVSLYWYRQALGQGPEFLTYFNYEAQQDKSGLPNDRFSAERPEGSISTLTIQRTEQRDSAMYRCASSLGGVHDTEAFFGQGTRLTVV.